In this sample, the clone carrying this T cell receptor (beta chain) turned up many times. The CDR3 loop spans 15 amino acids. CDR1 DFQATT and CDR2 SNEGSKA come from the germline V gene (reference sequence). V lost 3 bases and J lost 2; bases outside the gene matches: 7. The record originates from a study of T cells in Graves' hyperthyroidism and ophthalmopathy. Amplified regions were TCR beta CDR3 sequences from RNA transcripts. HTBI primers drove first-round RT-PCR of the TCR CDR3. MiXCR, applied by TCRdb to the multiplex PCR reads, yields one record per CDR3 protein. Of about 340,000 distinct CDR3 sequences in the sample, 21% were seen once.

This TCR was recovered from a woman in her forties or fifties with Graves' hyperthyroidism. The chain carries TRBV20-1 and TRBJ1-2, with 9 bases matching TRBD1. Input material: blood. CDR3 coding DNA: TGCAGTGCTAGTGTCGCGGACAGGGGAAACTATGGCTACACCTTC. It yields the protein CSASVADRGNYGYTF.